The entry that follows covers one TCR beta chain sequence. Its binding antigen is unknown. No per-base quality is available; no much larger clone lies one base away. This sample is part of a study of T cell changes during pregnancy in multiple sclerosis (dated by TCRdb to between 2017 and 2020). Regarding the study in general: In women with multiple sclerosis, the researchers looked at how the T cell repertoire shifted as pregnancy progressed.

Trimming costs V 2 bases and J 0 bases, and their ends lie 10 bases apart. The CDR1 and CDR2 encoded by the germline V gene are SGHDN and FVKESK. The CDR3, cysteine through phenylalanine, is 15 amino acids long. Only CDR3 DNA is held: 45 bases, read in frame from base 1. To prepare the library, the immunoSEQ multiplex PCR assay was applied. As stored in TCRdb, this immuneACCESS dataset retains in-frame rearrangements with V and J assigned. A fraction of the clones does not appear; measured against another copy, unresolved V genes explain less than half of the discrepancy, and the remainder lacks a known reason. A total of 54,000 or so clones appear in this sample, around 93% of them only once. Approximately 0.35% of the sample belongs to the ten largest clones.

This receptor was obtained from a female donor with multiple sclerosis, enrolled in a pregnancy study. Sequencing was performed on CD4+ T cells from peripheral blood mononuclear cells, taken before pregnancy. In this chain, TRBV14 is recombined with TRBJ1-1; the D gene is possibly TRBD1, with 5 bases matching. The CDR3 sequence is CASSQQDTLNTEAFF. The bases read TGTGCCAGCAGCCAACAGGACACGCTGAACACTGAAGCTTTCTTT.